This T cell receptor (beta chain) was captured by sequencing in a study of blood T cell repertoires in COVID-19. The overall study: Some COVID-19 samples were acute and others convalescent; all came from the United States, Italy and Spain. T cells, B-cell-depleted T cells, or PBMCs supplied cDNA or gDNA.

Clones were read by immunoSEQ multiplex PCR, and TCRdb kept only the in-frame ones, dropping some. This table holds approximately 180,000 clones, 85% to 90% found once. The CDR3 totals 17 residues. Germline assignment: CDR1 LNHDA and CDR2 SQIVND (reference sequence). Germline trimming cut 2 bases from V and 2 bases from J; bases unmatched to any gene: 6. Each participant's cohort was designated according to participant-reported clinical history. Sequencing was done on a sample of PBMCs or T cells enriched from blood (not recorded which). The sequence was obtained from a middle-aged woman with acute COVID-19. The chain carries TRBV19 and TRBJ1-5; 10 nucleotides agree with TRBD1. The CDR3 coding sequence is TGTGCCAGTAGTATAAAAATCGGGACAGGGGGCAATCAGCCCCAGCATTTT. Residues: CASSIKIGTGGNQPQHF.